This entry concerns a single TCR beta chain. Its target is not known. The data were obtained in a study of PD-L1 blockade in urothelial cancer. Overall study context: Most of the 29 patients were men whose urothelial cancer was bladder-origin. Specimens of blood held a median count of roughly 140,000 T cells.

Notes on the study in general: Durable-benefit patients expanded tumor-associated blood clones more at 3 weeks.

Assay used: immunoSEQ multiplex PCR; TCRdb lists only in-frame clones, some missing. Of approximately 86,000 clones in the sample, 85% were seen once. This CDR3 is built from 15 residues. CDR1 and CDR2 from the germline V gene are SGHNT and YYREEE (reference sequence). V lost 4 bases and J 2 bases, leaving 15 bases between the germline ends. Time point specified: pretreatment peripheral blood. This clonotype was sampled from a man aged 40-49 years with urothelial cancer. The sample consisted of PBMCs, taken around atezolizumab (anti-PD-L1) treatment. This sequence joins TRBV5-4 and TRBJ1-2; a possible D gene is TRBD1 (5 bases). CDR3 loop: CASSPPQGANYGYTF. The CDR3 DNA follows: TGTGCCAGCAGCCCTCCCCAGGGTGCGAACTATGGCTACACCTTC.